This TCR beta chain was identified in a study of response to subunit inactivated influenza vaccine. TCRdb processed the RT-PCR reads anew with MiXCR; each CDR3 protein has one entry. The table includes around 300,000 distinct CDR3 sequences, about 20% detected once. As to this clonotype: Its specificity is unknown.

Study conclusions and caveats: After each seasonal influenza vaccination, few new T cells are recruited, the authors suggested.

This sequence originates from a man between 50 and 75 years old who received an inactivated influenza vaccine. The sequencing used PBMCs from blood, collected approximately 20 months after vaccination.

The CDR3 protein is CSARDPAGVETQYF. In nucleotides, the CDR3 is TGCAGTGCTAGAGATCCGGCAGGGGTAGAGACCCAGTACTTC. V is TRBV20-1 and J is TRBJ2-5; possibly TRBD1 for D (6 bases). V was shortened by 0 bases and J by 4 bases, with 12 bases between the two germline ends. Germline V lookup: CDR1 DFQATT, CDR2 SNEGSKA (reference sequence). There are 14 residues in the CDR3.